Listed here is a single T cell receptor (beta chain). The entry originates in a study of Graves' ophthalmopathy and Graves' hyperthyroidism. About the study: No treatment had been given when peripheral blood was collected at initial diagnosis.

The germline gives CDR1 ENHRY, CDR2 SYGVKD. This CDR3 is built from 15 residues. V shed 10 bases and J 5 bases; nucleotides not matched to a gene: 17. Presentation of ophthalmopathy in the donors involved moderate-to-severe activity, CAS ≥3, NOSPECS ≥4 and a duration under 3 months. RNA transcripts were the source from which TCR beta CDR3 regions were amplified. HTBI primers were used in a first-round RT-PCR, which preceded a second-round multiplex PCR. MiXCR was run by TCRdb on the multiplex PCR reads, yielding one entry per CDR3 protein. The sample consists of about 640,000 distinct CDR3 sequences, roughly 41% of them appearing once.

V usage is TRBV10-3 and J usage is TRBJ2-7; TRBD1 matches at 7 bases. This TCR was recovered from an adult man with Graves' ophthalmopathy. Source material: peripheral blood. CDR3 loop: CASSPGRTGVNEQYF. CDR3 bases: TGTGCCAGCTCACCCGGCCGGACAGGCGTTAACGAGCAGTACTTC.